This TCR beta chain appears in the sequencing data of a study of PD-L1 blockade in urothelial cancer listed by TCRdb under 2017. A note on the overall study: Every patient began therapy in about 2014 and was given atezolizumab 1,200 mg intravenously every 3 weeks. Blood samples were analyzed at two time points: 3 weeks after treatment start (second dose) and 6 weeks after treatment start. Blood samples gave a median of 141,255 T cells and tens of thousands of unique TCRs, with a median clonality of around 0.074. In the same patients, pretreatment tumors underwent whole exome sequencing and RNA sequencing in addition to TCR sequencing. About nine tenths of the roughly 29 patients were identified as males with urothelial cancer of bladder origin, and a prior smoking history was reported by 18 of 29 patients. TCR sequencing covered pretreatment tumor samples and matched, serially collected peripheral blood taken before and after atezolizumab treatment. Durable clinical benefit was defined as progression-free survival longer than 6 months, and TCR features were also tested against progression-free and overall survival. Durable clinical benefit was achieved by nine patients but not by the remaining 20. An ECOG performance status of 0 or 1 was recorded for the patients, and 0 to 3 prior chemotherapy regimens had been received by the patients. Somatic, immune and clinical correlates of response to PD-L1 blockade with atezolizumab in urothelial cancer were the focus of an exploratory multi-omic analysis. Pretreatment blood TCR-seq was available for around 29 patients, at least one posttreatment blood collection was obtained for around 25 patients, and tumor TCR-seq was available for around 25 patients.

The CDR1 and CDR2 encoded by the germline V gene (reference sequence) are SEHNR and FQNEAQ. The CDR3 runs 12 residues from the cysteine to the phenylalanine. Only the CDR3 DNA is retained, 36 bases long and in frame from the first base. Trimming removed 3 bases from V and 9 bases from J; the gene matches leave 0 bases unexplained. For this clone: What this receptor recognizes is not known. No base qualities exist here, and no much larger clone lies one base off it.

Each PCR received spiked-in synthetic TCR analog templates so that absolute template abundance could be estimated from read counts. The immunoSEQ assay used bias-controlled V and J gene primers to amplify TCRbeta CDR3 regions from genomic DNA. Sequencing of rearranged TCRbeta segments was performed at approximately 20X coverage. In the source study's methods: Clustering was used to correct sequencing errors, and CDR3s were annotated against IMGT to assign V, D and J genes. Downstream analyses used only productive TCRbeta rearrangements, leaving out any out-of-frame or stop-codon sequences. Clonality was calculated as one minus the Shannon entropy normalized by the log of the number of unique productive sequences. Clones differing between time points or between blood and tumor were identified by Fisher's exact test with Benjamini-Hochberg correction at adjusted p below 0.01. Imported from immuneACCESS, the table was reduced by TCRdb to in-frame sequences with V and J called. These copies leave out some clones; in studies compared against another copy, an unresolved V gene accounts for under half, and the cause of the remainder is not known. That table supplies the V and J calls and clone size; D and trimming were determined from the DNA. In this sample the table shows 35,000 to 45,000 clones, over 75% of which occur a single time. Of the sample, 3.5% is held by the ten largest clones.

A total of 25 to 35 patients with locally advanced or metastatic urothelial carcinoma, treated at Memorial Sloan Kettering on a trial protocol, made up the cohort. Peripheral blood mononuclear cells were collected pretreatment and during treatment, at between 1 and 8 total time points per patient. The Qiagen DNeasy Blood extraction kit was used to purify genomic DNA from total PBMCs and from tumor samples. PBMCs were collected pretreatment and during treatment, and were isolated and stored as previously described. General findings and caveats noted by the study authors: Improved progression-free and overall survival was found to be associated with pretreatment peripheral blood TCR clonality below the median. Patients with durable benefit showed greater expansion of tumor-associated TCR clones in peripheral blood 3 weeks after starting treatment (n of about 20, p = 0.022). Small sample size (n ≈ 29) and many exploratory analyses mean the results are intended to be hypothesis-generating.

The sample was PBMCs, taken around atezolizumab (anti-PD-L1) treatment. This TCR was recovered from a man between 65 and 79 years old with urothelial cancer. The chain was built from TRBV7-9 and TRBJ2-1; 9 central bases correspond to TRBD2. The DNA is TGTGCCAGCAGCTTTAGCGGGGGTGAGCAGTTCTTC. The resulting protein is CASSFSGGEQFF.